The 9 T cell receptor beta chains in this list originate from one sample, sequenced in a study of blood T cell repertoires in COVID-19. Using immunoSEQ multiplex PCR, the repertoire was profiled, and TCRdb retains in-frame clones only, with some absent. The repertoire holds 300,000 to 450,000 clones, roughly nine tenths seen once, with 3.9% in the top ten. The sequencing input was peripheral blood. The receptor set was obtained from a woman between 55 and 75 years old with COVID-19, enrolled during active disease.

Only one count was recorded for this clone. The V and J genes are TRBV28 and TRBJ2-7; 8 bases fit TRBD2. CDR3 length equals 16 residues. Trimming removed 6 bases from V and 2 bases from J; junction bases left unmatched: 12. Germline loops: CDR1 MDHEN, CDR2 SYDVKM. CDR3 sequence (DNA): TGTGCCAGCAGCCCCGCGCTGGCGGGGGGTGCCTACGAGCAGTACTTC. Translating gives CASSPALAGGAYEQYF.

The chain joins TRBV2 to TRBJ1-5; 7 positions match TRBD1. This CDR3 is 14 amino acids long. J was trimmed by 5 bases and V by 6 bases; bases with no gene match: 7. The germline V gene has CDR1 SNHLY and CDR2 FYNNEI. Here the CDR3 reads CASRDRLLDQPQHF. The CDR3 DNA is TGTGCCAGCAGGGACAGGCTATTGGATCAGCCCCAGCATTTT.

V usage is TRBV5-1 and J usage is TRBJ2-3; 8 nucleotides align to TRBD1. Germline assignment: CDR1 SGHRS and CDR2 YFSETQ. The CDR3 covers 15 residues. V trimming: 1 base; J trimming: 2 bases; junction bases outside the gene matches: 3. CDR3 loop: CASSLRTGNTDTQYF. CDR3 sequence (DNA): TGCGCCAGCAGCTTGCGGACAGGGAACACAGATACGCAGTATTTT.

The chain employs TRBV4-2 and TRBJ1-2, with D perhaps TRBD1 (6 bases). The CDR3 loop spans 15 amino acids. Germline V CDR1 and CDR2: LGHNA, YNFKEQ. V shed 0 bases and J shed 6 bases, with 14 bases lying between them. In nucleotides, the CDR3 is TGTGCCAGCAGCCAAGAGCGGAACAGGGTAAATGGCTACACCTTC. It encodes CASSQERNRVNGYTF.

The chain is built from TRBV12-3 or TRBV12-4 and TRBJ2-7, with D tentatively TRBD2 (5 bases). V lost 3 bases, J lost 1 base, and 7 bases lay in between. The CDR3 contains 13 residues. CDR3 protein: CASSFGGSYEQYF. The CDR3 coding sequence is TGTGCCAGCAGTTTCGGCGGGTCCTACGAGCAGTACTTC.

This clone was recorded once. CDR3 residues: CASRPAQIYNSPLHF. The CDR3 DNA reads as TGTGCCAGCAGACCGGCACAGATCTATAATTCACCCCTCCACTTT. The chain carries TRBV2 and TRBJ1-6; D not certain. V was trimmed by 6 bases and J by 3 bases, leaving 12 bases between them. The germline gives CDR1 SNHLY, CDR2 FYNNEI. This CDR3 has 15 amino acids.

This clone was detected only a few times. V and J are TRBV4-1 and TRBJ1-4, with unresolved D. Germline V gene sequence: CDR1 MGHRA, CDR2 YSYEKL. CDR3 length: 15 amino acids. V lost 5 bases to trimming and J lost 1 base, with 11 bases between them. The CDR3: CASSLKGVTNEKLFF. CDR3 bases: TGCGCCAGCAGCTTAAAGGGAGTAACTAATGAAAAACTGTTTTTT.

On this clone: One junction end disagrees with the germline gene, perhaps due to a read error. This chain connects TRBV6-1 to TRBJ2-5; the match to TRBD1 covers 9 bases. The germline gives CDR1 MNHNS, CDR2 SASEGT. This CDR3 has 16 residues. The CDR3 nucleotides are TGTGCCAGCCGTGACATTAACAGGGGGCGTAAAGAGACCCAGTACTTC. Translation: CASRDINRGRKETQYF.

CDR3 in DNA: TGTGCCAGCAGCGTAGGGACAGTGAACACTGAAGCTTTCTTT. The encoded protein is CASSVGTVNTEAFF. The rearrangement uses TRBV9 and TRBJ1-1; TRBD1 is a possible D gene (6 bases). Trimming removed 0 bases from V and 0 bases from J, with 6 bases in between. CDR3 size: 14 residues. Germline V gene data show CDR1 as SGDLS and CDR2 as YYNGEE.